This T cell receptor beta chain originates from a study of T cell responses to AZD1222 COVID-19 vaccine (dated by TCRdb to the early 2020s). Context from the whole study: AZD1222 recipients whose second dose came at about 4 weeks and those whose second dose came at about 12 weeks were combined into one group, since spike-specific TCR depth and breadth did not differ between the two schedules. Trial participants were enrolled by age into subgroups of 18-55, 56-69 and 70-plus years, and 148, 28 and 57 TCR-sequenced participants, respectively, were included in these subgroups. TCR sequencing covered roughly 230 trial participants: around 210 given two doses of AZD1222 and about 26 given two doses of MenACWY control vaccine. What the work shows at the level of the full study, not this receptor alone: Conclusions about previously exposed vaccinees were limited because only six AZD1222 recipients were SARS-CoV-2 seropositive at baseline. Reportedly, close to half of the unique spike-specific TCRs recognized epitopes lying outside the regions that are mutated in the B.1.351 and B.1.1.7 variants. The whole spike protein was spanned by vaccine-associated CD4 TCRs, and dominant responses were seen in regions 160-218 and 743-854. After two AZD1222 doses, spike-specific TCR breadth and depth were significantly higher than at day 0 and than in MenACWY recipients. Because no day 14 peak-response samples were available, repertoires were characterized only after the peak T cell response. In the small 56-69-year group, the increase in depth fell short of significance, most likely because of low power. Participants were mostly white British and included more females than males, and it was suggested by the authors that clonal diversity may have been underestimated.

Concerning this clone: The specificity of this receptor is unknown. Base-call qualities are not available, and no considerably larger clone is one nucleotide away.

This specimen's time point label, per the study, means: baseline before first vaccination. The vaccinee samples were drawn from two UK trials, COV001 and COV002, one of which was a single-blind randomized controlled phase 2/3 trial testing AZD1222 (ChAdOx1 nCoV-19) in healthy adults. For TCRbeta chain sequencing, PBMC samples were collected from trial participants at day 0 and at day 28 after the second dose. The CDR3 regions of human TCRbeta chains were analyzed by immunosequencing. On the authors' methods: Repertoire TCRs were matched against a reference library of SARS-CoV-2-specific TCRs generated with the MIRA antigen-specificity platform. Breadth was defined as the fraction of unique TCRs that were SARS-CoV-2-associated. Depth was defined as the fraction of total T cells that were SARS-CoV-2-associated. Using the MIRA data, each spike-specific TCR was mapped to the spike region that the TCR reacts to and placed in a CD4 or CD8 class. Log10-transformed breadth and depth values were compared by one-way ANOVA with Sidak's multiple comparisons tests. TCRdb took this table from immuneACCESS and kept in-frame rearrangements with V and J called. Such tables lack part of the clones; where checked against another copy, unresolved V genes explain under half of the gap, and the rest is unexplained. V and J calls and clone size are those listed in that table; D and trimming were worked out from the DNA. In all, the sample holds around 83,000 clones, and more than 70% of those were seen once. The top ten clonotypes cover 15% to 20% of the sample.

The CDR3 has 13 amino acids, counting the end cysteine and phenylalanine. Only the CDR3 DNA stays, 39 bases, in frame from base 1. The germline V gene provides CDR1 SQVTM and CDR2 ANQGSEA. V is clipped by 4 bases and J by 5 bases, and the sequence between their germline boundaries is 14 bases long. The sequences come from peripheral blood, collected on day 0 of AZD1222 vaccination. The sequence was collected from an adult in good health. The rearrangement combines TRBV29-1 with TRBJ2-5; the D gene cannot be resolved reliably. The CDR3 loop reads CSVALTERETQYF. Here is the DNA: TGCAGCGTTGCCCTGACGGAACGGGAGACCCAGTACTTC.